The clone carrying this T cell receptor (beta chain) was seen a few times. How the authors handled the data: Reference gene primer amplification gave nucleated cell count estimates. The method was immunoSEQ multiplex PCR; TCRdb's version includes in-frame clones alone and lacks a portion of them. The D gene and trimming were derived from the DNA, and the V and J assignments and clone size from that table. This sample has approximately 210,000 clones, with roughly four fifths found just once. This specimen comes from a study of blood T cell repertoires in COVID-19. Overall study: COVID-19 samples, acute and convalescent, were from the United States, Italy and Spain. Nucleic acid was either cDNA or gDNA, and it came from T cells, B-cell-depleted T cells, or PBMCs.

CDR3 length equals 15 residues. The germline V gene encodes CDR1 SGHRS and CDR2 YFSETQ. V was shortened by 4 bases and J by 0 bases, with 10 bases between the two germline ends. Sequenced: peripheral blood. The genes are TRBV5-1 and TRBJ2-2, with D perhaps TRBD1 (5 bases). This TCR was sampled from a woman in her forties or fifties with active or convalescent COVID-19. Written as DNA, the CDR3 is TGCGCCAGCAGCACAGGATATTCGAACACCGGGGAGCTGTTTTTT. It yields the protein CASSTGYSNTGELFF.